This record covers a single T cell receptor beta chain. Its antigen remains unidentified. The protocol was immunoSEQ multiplex PCR, while the TCRdb copy is restricted to in-frame clones and leaves out a portion. This table has about 34,000 clones, under 80% appearing once. The data were taken from a study of CD4 T cells in relation to SARS-CoV-2 and coronaviruses. Whole-study context: TCR beta CDR3s were sequenced after roughly ten-day antigen culture of PBMCs. The restricting HLA molecule for shared crossreactive spike epitopes was mapped.

CD4 enrichment then naive enrichment separated naive from memory CD4+ cells. Whole-study findings and limits: Memory recall responses, not primary responses primed in culture, are what the assay detects.

The receptor was derived from an adult with COVID-19. The sequenced material came from memory CD4+ T cells from PBMCs, cultured in vitro.

This CDR3 reads CASSQTPGQREAFF. The CDR3 DNA reads as TGTGCCAGCAGCCAAACACCGGGACAGAGAGAAGCTTTCTTT. V gene TRBV3-1 (or the pseudogene TRBV3-2) combines with J gene TRBJ1-1; 7 nucleotides align to TRBD1. Germline lookup yields CDR1 LGHDT and CDR2 YNNKEL (reference sequence). The CDR3 length is 14 residues. V shed 2 bases, J shed 8 bases, and the junction held 8 bases outside the gene matches.